Here is one T cell receptor (beta chain) with its context. The antigen is unknown. The entry originates in a study of blood T cells in healthy people across ages. CDR3 size: 15 residues. Trimming at V came to 5 bases and at J to 5 bases, leaving 9 bases not matched to a gene. Germline lookup yields CDR1 MDHEN and CDR2 SYDVKM. The people who gave samples were healthy Caucasians from Russia, aged roughly 6 to 95. PCR was performed a second time for about 7 to 11 cycles using a sample-barcoded 5' primer and a J-beta primer mix. Each of the samples gave a minimum of 2.5 million paired-end reads that contained CDR3. In TCRdb, the 5' RACE reads were re-called with MiXCR into one record per CDR3 protein. The table records about 780,000 distinct CDR3 sequences, around half of them present only once. Findings and caveats of the study: The donors' CMV status was not determined, possibly confounding changes in expanded clonotypes. Comparison with aged donors showed that long-lived donors had more naive CD4+ cells and higher diversity.

The sample consisted of blood. The TCR was taken from a man older than 75 in good health. This chain connects TRBV28 to TRBJ2-7; 10 bases match TRBD1. This CDR3 reads CASSPPGTGAHEQYF. Written as DNA, the CDR3 is TGTGCCAGCAGTCCCCCCGGGACAGGGGCCCACGAGCAGTACTTC.